One sample yielded the 3 T cell receptor beta chains listed below, sequenced in a study of cytomegalovirus exposure and HLA in healthy donors. The study ran its PCR with 60 Vbeta and 13 Jbeta primers. The data were produced by immunoSEQ multiplex PCR, yet TCRdb's version contains in-frame clones alone and is incomplete. The sample carries a few hundred thousand clones, 80% recorded once. The sequenced sample was PBMCs. The receptors derive from a girl aged 2 to 10 in good health and CMV-seronegative.

V usage is TRBV4-2 and J usage is TRBJ1-5, with D possibly being TRBD1 (5 bases). Germline CDR1 LGHNA, CDR2 YNFKEQ. The germline V and J ends were trimmed by 0 bases and 1 base, with 7 bases remaining between them. The CDR3 is 15 residues long. The CDR3 region has the DNA TGTGCCAGCAGCCAAGATGGGGGGAGCAATCAGCCCCAGCATTTT. It is translated as CASSQDGGSNQPQHF.

The CDR3 DNA reads TGTGCCAGCAGAAAACAGGGGGCTTCCTTCCAGTACTTC. It specifies CASRKQGASFQYF. The chain recombines TRBV28 with TRBJ2-7; 9 nucleotides agree with TRBD1. CDR3 length: 13 residues. V gave up 6 bases and J gave up 10 bases; unmatched junction bases: 10. Germline V CDR1 and CDR2: MDHEN, SYDVKM.

This clone was recorded a few times. The V gene is TRBV19, the J gene TRBJ2-3; possibly TRBD1 for D (5 bases). V shed 5 bases and J shed 4 bases, with 13 bases lying between them. CDR3 size: 14 residues. Per germline, CDR1 LNHDA and CDR2 SQIVND (reference sequence). The CDR3 DNA reads as TGTGCCAGTAGTTCTCAGGGTTATCCAGATACGCAGTATTTT. Amino acid sequence: CASSSQGYPDTQYF.